The T cell receptor (beta chain) described here comes from a study of memory CD4+ T cells and cytomegalovirus serostatus. Study-level points and caveats: Suggested: most of the CMV-linked TCR signature lies in CD4+ memory cells. Median bootstrapped AUC for CMV status was just under 0.97 originally, just under 0.93 US-trained.

The sort gate was single viable CD3+CD4+CD8-CD45RO+ cells for memory CD4+ T cells. V lost 5 bases, J lost 5 bases, and 12 bases stayed unmatched. The CDR3 length is 15 residues. Germline lookup yields CDR1 SGHRS and CDR2 YFSETQ. In the case of this clone: What it binds is unknown.

Produced via immunoSEQ multiplex PCR; TCRdb's table is partial and in-frame only. The sample holds 25,000 to 35,000 clones; around 72% are singletons and the top ten take roughly 0.68%. Sequencing input: memory CD4+ T cells from blood. This TCR derives from an adult in good health and CMV-seronegative. V gene TRBV5-1 combines with J gene TRBJ2-7; 8 bases agree with TRBD1. CDR3 nucleotide sequence: TGCGCCAGCAGTCCCGGGACAGGAACGTCCCACGAGCAGTACTTC. It encodes CASSPGTGTSHEQYF.